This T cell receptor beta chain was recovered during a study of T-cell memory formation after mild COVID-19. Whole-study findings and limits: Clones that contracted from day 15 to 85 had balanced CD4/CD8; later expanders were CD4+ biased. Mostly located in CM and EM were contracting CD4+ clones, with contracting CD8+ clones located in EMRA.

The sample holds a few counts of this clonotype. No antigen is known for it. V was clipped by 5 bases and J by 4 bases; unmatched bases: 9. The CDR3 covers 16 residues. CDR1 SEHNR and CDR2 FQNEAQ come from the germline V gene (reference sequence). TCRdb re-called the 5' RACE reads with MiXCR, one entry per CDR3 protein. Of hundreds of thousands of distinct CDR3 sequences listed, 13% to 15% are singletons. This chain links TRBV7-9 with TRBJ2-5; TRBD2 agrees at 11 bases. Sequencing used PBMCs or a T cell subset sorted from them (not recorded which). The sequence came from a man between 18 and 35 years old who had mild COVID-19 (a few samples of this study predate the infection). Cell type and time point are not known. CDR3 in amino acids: CASSLPSGGIRETQYF. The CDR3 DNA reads TGTGCCAGCAGCCTTCCTAGCGGGGGGATAAGAGAGACCCAGTACTTC.